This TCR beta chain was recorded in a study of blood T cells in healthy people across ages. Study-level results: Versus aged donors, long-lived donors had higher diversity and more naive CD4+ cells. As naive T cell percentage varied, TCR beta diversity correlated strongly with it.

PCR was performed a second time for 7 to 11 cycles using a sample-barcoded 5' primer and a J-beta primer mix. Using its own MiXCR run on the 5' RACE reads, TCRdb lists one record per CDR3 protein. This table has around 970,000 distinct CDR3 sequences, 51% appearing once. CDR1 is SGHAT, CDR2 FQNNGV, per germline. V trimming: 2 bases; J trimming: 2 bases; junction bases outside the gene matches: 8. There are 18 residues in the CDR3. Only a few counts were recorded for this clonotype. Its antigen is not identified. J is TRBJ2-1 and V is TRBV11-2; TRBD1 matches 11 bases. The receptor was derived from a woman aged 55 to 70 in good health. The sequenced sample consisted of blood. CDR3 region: CASSLYGTGGKTYNEQFF. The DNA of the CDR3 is TGTGCCAGCAGCTTATATGGGACAGGGGGGAAAACCTACAATGAGCAGTTCTTC.